The rows below give T cell receptor beta chains drawn from one sample of a study of blood T cells in healthy people across ages. From the 5' RACE reads, TCRdb called clonotypes with MiXCR, one entry per CDR3 protein. The data hold about 1.5 million distinct CDR3 sequences, with 42% observed a single time. The source material was blood. These receptors came from a woman aged 18 to 35 in good health. The CDR3 runs from the conserved cysteine through the conserved F or W. D genes are given only for firm matches. Part of the rows lack a size; the others show once, few, many or a class for expanded clones.

V gene	D gene	clone size	J gene	CDR3 DNA	CDR3 protein
TRBV6-2/TRBV6-3	-	few	TRBJ2-7	TGTGCCAGCAGTAGCCTAGGCAGCTTTTACGAGCAGTACTTC	CASSSLGSFYEQYF
TRBV11-2	TRBD1	-	TRBJ1-5	TGTGCCAGCAGCCCCCCCAACCGGGACAGCTATAGCAATCAGCCCCAGCATTTT	CASSPPNRDSYSNQPQHF
TRBV7-8	-	-	TRBJ2-7	TGTGCCAGCAGCCTAGTTCCCCCGGGGCAACACGGGCAGTACTTC	CASSLVPPGQHGQYF
TRBV10-3	-	-	TRBJ1-2	TGTGCCATCAGTGAGGAAAATCCCAGCGGCTACACCTTC	CAISEENPSGYTF
TRBV15	-	-	TRBJ1-1	TGTGCCACCAGCAGAGATCGATACAGTTGTGAAGCTTTCTTT	CATSRDRYSCEAFF
TRBV7-9	TRBD2	-	TRBJ2-3	TGTGCCAGCAGCTCGGGACTAGCGGGAGTTGTTGGCACAGATACGCAGTATTTT	CASSSGLAGVVGTDTQYF
TRBV29-1	-	-	TRBJ2-5	TGCAGCGTTGAAGGGGATGTAGAGACCCAGTACTTC	CSVEGDVETQYF
TRBV28	-	-	TRBJ2-1	TGTGCCAGCAGTTTCGGGCTAGTCTACAATGAGCAGTTCTTC	CASSFGLVYNEQFF
TRBV20-1	-	-	TRBJ1-2	TGCAGGGCTAGTATACAGGGTTATGGCTACACCTTC	CRASIQGYGYTF
TRBV5-1	TRBD2	once	TRBJ2-3	TGCGCCAGCAGCTACGGACTAGCGGGTCTCTCCGGGGATACGCAGTATTTT	CASSYGLAGLSGDTQYF
TRBV2	TRBD2	few	TRBJ2-3	TGTGCCAGCAGGGCCCCACTAGCGGCTAGCACAGATACGCAGTATTTT	CASRAPLAASTDTQYF
TRBV4-3	-	-	TRBJ2-7	TGCGCCAGCAGCCCAGCGAACGGGGCGCTCTACGAGCAGTACTTC	CASSPANGALYEQYF
TRBV12-5	TRBD1	few	TRBJ2-3	TGTGCTAGTGGTTTGGGACAGGGAAATTCAGATACGCAGTATTTT	CASGLGQGNSDTQYF
TRBV20-1	TRBD2	-	TRBJ2-7	TGCAGTGCCGGGCTAGCGGGGGGCCTTGGAGGATTGTACAATGAGCAGTACTTC	CSAGLAGGLGGLYNEQYF
TRBV2	-	-	TRBJ2-1	TGTGCCAGCAGTGCTGGGCTAAATGAGCAGTTCTTC	CASSAGLNEQFF
TRBV5-6	-	-	TRBJ2-1	TGTGCCAGCATGGTGGGATACAATGAGCAGTTCTTC	CASMVGYNEQFF
TRBV7-2	-	-	TRBJ1-1	TGTGCCAGCAGCCCCGCCGCGCTTCGGATGAACACTGAAGCTTTCTTT	CASSPAALRMNTEAFF
TRBV11-1	TRBD2	-	TRBJ2-3	TGTGCCAGCAGACAACCCACTAGCGCTTACACAGATACGCAGTATTTT	CASRQPTSAYTDTQYF
TRBV15	-	many	TRBJ2-1	TGTGCCACCAGCAGAGAAAGGGGTAGCGGCAGCTCCTACAATGAGCAGTTCTTC	CATSRERGSGSSYNEQFF
TRBV28	-	few	TRBJ2-1	TGTGCCAGCAGGTATATCGGACAGAGGTACAATGAGCAGTTCTTC	CASRYIGQRYNEQFF
TRBV7-2	-	few	TRBJ2-5	TGTGCCAGCAGCCTCCATCCGGGACACAAAGAGACCCAGTACTTC	CASSLHPGHKETQYF
TRBV7-2	-	-	TRBJ2-7	TGTGCCAGCAGCTTTGGCGCTCCGCGGGGGCGGCGCGAGCAGTACTTC	CASSFGAPRGRREQYF
TRBV20-1	TRBD1	-	TRBJ1-2	TGCAGTGCTAGGGGGACAGTCGGCTACACCTTC	CSARGTVGYTF
TRBV10-3	TRBD2	-	TRBJ2-3	TGTGCCATCAGAGGGACTAGCGGGGGACGAAGCACAGATACGCAGTATTTT	CAIRGTSGGRSTDTQYF
TRBV14	-	-	TRBJ2-3	TGTGCCAGCACCCCATCCGGGACACCAACCACAGATACGCAGTATTTT	CASTPSGTPTTDTQYF
TRBV7-2	TRBD2	-	TRBJ2-7	TGTGCCAGCAGCTTAGTGGGGACTAGCGCTTACGAGCAGTACTTC	CASSLVGTSAYEQYF
TRBV15	-	-	TRBJ2-5	TGTGCCACCAGCAGAGATCCAGGGCCAGAGACCCAGTACTTC	CATSRDPGPETQYF
TRBV9	-	-	TRBJ2-1	TGTGCCAGCAGCGTAGTGGGAGACTCCTACAATGAGCAGTTCTTC	CASSVVGDSYNEQFF
TRBV2	-	-	TRBJ1-5	TGTGCCAGCAGTGTTAGTACCCTACCCCGTGGGCAGCCCCAGCATTTT	CASSVSTLPRGQPQHF
TRBV12-3/TRBV12-4	TRBD1	few	TRBJ1-2	TGTGCCAGCAGGAGACAGGGCCTCCTCTATGGCTACACCTTC	CASRRQGLLYGYTF
TRBV6-6	-	-	TRBJ2-7	TGTGCCAGCAGTTACTCTCCTCCAGCCTCCTCCTACGAGCAGTACTTC	CASSYSPPASSYEQYF